Listed below are T cell receptor beta chains from one sample, sequenced in a study of blood T cell repertoires in COVID-19. Sequencing used immunoSEQ multiplex PCR; TCRdb keeps in-frame clones, though not all of them. The data show 150,000 or so clones, about 80% seen once. Sequences were obtained from PBMCs or T cells enriched from blood (not recorded which). The receptors derive from a man aged 50 to 59 who had recovered from COVID-19. Both conserved end residues are trimmed from each CDR3. A D gene is named only where the DNA matches it firmly. Size is stated for part of the rows, as once, few or many counts, or as a class when the clone is expanded.

. TRBV4-3 . ASSQDMWDSPRVLF
. TRBV21-1 . ASSKEGTSGGLYYNEQF
. TRBV27 . ASSSYPGRAETQY
. TRBV7-2 TRBD2 ASSSRLADYNEQF
. TRBV3-1/TRBV3-2 TRBD1 ASSPRDRGTEAF
. TRBV7-8 . ASTLPQGYEQY
. TRBV13 TRBD1 ASSSGQVGGYGYT
. TRBV7-2 TRBD1 ASSFTGTGSNQPQH
. TRBV6-2/TRBV6-3 TRBD1 ASNPGGQGYQPQH
. TRBV27 TRBD2 ASSLSPSGGETQY
. TRBV30 . AWSDPGAGELF
. TRBV29-1 TRBD2 AAGENQETQY
medium-sized TRBV6-5 . ASSYIRGQPQH
. TRBV30 TRBD1 AWRRQGATTEAF
. TRBV24-1 TRBD1 ATGQSSYNEQF
. TRBV2 . ASREQAYEQY
. TRBV6-5 . ASGGSNTEAF
. TRBV27 TRBD1 ASSQGQFNTEAF
. TRBV30 TRBD1 AWRDRANSPLH
. TRBV28 TRBD1 ASNSGGQGTNEQF
. TRBV7-3 . ASSLNRSGKLF
. TRBV7-6 TRBD1 ASSQQGKADTQY
. TRBV9 . ASSGGGQTTYEQY
few TRBV4-3 . ASSPETRSPLH
. TRBV7-2 TRBD2 ASSVSGGYEQY
. TRBV24-1 TRBD1 ATSETGQGNNEQF
. TRBV3-1/TRBV3-2 . ASSQDPWTGGGNTQY
. TRBV4-3 TRBD2 ASSQGTLAGAINEQF